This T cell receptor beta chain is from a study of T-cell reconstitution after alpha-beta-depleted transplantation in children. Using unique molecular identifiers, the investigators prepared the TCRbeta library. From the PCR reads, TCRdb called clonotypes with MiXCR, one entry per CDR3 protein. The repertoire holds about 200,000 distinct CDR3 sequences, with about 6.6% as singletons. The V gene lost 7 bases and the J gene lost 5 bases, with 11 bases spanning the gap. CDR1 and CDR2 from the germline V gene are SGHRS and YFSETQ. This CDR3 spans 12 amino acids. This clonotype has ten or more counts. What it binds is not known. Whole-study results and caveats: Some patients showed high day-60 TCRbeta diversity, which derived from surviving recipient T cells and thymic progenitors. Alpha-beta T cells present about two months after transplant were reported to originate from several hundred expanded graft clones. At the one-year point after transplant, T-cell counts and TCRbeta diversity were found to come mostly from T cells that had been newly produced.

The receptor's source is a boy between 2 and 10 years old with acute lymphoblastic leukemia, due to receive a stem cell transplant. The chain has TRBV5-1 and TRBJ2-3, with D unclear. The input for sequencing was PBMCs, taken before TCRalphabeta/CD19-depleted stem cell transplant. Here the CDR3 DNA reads TGCGCCAGCCGGAACAACGAAGATACGCAGTATTTT. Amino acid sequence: CASRNNEDTQYF.